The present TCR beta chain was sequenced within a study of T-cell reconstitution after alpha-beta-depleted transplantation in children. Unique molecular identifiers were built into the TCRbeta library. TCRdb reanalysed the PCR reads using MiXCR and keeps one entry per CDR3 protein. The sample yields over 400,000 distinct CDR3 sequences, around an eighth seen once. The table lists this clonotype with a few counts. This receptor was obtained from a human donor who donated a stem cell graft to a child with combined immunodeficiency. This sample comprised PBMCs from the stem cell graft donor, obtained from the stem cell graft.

The CDR3 DNA follows: TGTGCCAGCAGCCCCTTGGAGGGTTCCTCCTACGAGCAGTACTTC. This translates into CASSPLEGSSYEQYF. This chain uses TRBV12-3 or TRBV12-4 with TRBJ2-7, with D possibly TRBD2 on 6 matching bases. CDR3 length: 15 residues. Trimming took 6 bases from V and 0 from J, leaving 15 bases between them.